Following are 27 T cell receptor beta chains from one sample sequenced in a study of regulatory T cells in long-lasting Graves disease. Both iRepertoire HTBI primers and Arm-PCR of CDR3 regions were used to build the TCR beta libraries. MiXCR, run by TCRdb on the multiplex PCR reads, gives a single entry per CDR3 protein. The sample has roughly 500,000 distinct CDR3 sequences, about 22% seen once. Time point described: persistent/refractory GD, antithyroid drugs over 5 years with positive TRAb. Researchers made the TCR library from RNA that was extracted from PBMCs. The sample in question was peripheral blood mononuclear cells (PBMCs), obtained when the disease was refractory, from a patient treated with antithyroid drugs. The receptors shown here come from a female donor with Graves disease.

This clonotype was found many times. The chain combines TRBV28 with TRBJ1-2, with 12 bases that match TRBD1. From germline, CDR1 is MDHEN and CDR2 SYDVKM. This CDR3 contains 15 residues. The V segment lost 8 bases and the J segment 4 bases; nucleotides outside the gene matches: 8. Here the CDR3 reads CASRRGQGAAYGYTF. For the CDR3, the DNA is TGTGCCAGCCGACGGGGACAGGGGGCCGCCTATGGCTACACCTTC.

In its sample, this clonotype was seen a few times. The genes are TRBV20-1 and TRBJ1-1; 10 bases are a match to TRBD1. The CDR3 contains 13 residues. J lost 1 base, V lost 6 bases, and 2 bases had no gene match. Germline V gene lookup returns CDR1 DFQATT and CDR2 SNEGSKA (reference sequence). For the CDR3, the DNA is TGCAGTGCGAGACAGGGGGCGAACACTGAAGCTTTCTTT. Protein: CSARQGANTEAFF.

This clonotype was counted between two and nine times. The chain has TRBV19 and TRBJ2-2; possible D gene TRBD1, 5 bases. This CDR3 is built from 15 residues. Per germline, CDR1 LNHDA and CDR2 SQIVND (reference sequence). V lost 0 bases, J lost 3 bases, and 8 bases lay in between. The CDR3 nucleotides are TGTGCCAGTAGTATAGAAAGGGGTTACACCGGGGAGCTGTTTTTT. It encodes CASSIERGYTGELFF.

This clonotype occurred once. The chain uses TRBV3-1 and TRBJ1-2; D remains unclear. With 5 bases removed from V and 2 bases from J, the gap between germline ends came to 9 bases. Germline V gives CDR1 LGHDT, CDR2 YNNKEL (reference sequence). CDR3 length equals 13 residues. CDR3 DNA sequence: TGTGCCAGCAGCACGGGGTCCAACTATGGCTACACCTTC. This gives the protein CASSTGSNYGYTF.

This clonotype has only a few counts. In DNA form, the CDR3 reads TGTGCCAGCAGCCGGGGGACAGGGGGCCAAGAGACCCAGTACTTC. Translating gives CASSRGTGGQETQYF. The V gene is TRBV7-9, the J gene TRBJ2-5; 11 bases match TRBD1. J was trimmed by 1 base and V by 5 bases; bases with no gene match: 3. Germline V gene data show CDR1 as SEHNR and CDR2 as FQNEAQ (reference sequence). The CDR3 sequence is 15 residues long.

This clonotype was detected only a few times. With a much larger clone just one base away, this may be a read error. V and J are TRBV6-2 or TRBV6-3 and TRBJ1-5; TRBD1 matches 9 bases. V lost 4 bases and J lost 1; bases outside the gene matches: 2. Germline assignment: CDR1 MNHEY and CDR2 SVGEGT. The CDR3 spans 15 residues. The CDR3 protein is CASSWGTGSNQPQHF. The CDR3 nucleotides are TGTGCCAGCAGTTGGGGGACAGGGAGCAATCAGCCCCAGCATTTT.

The chain couples TRBV3-1 to TRBJ1-3; D remains unclear. In germline, CDR1 is LGHDT, CDR2 YNNKEL (reference sequence). The V end lost 0 bases, the J end lost 0 bases, and 6 bases lay between the germline ends. The CDR3 sequence is 15 residues long. This chain's CDR3 is CASSQDSTSGNTIYF. The CDR3 DNA sequence: TGTGCCAGCAGCCAAGATTCCACCTCTGGAAACACCATATATTTT.

CDR3 bases: TGTGCCAGCAGCTTAATCCGAGAAACAGATACGCAGTATTTT. It yields the protein CASSLIRETDTQYF. The chain employs TRBV11-2 and TRBJ2-3; no reliable D call. CDR1 is SGHAT, CDR2 FQNNGV, per germline. CDR3 length equals 14 residues. V dropped 2 bases and J dropped 3 bases, with 9 bases sitting between them.

V usage is TRBV12-3 or TRBV12-4 and J usage is TRBJ2-1; D is unresolved. With 6 bases removed from V and 6 bases from J, the gap between germline ends came to 12 bases. This CDR3 spans 13 amino acids. The CDR3 DNA sequence: TGTGCCAGCAGCCTACTTGAACGCAATGAGCAGTTCTTC. As protein: CASSLLERNEQFF.

The genes are TRBV19 and TRBJ1-5; D possibly corresponds to TRBD1 (5 bases). Trimming left V 9 bases short and J 4 bases short, with 13 bases between. CDR1 and CDR2 (germline): LNHDA, SQIVND (reference sequence). This CDR3 is built from 13 residues. CDR3 sequence: CASTFQGNQPQHF. The CDR3 DNA reads TGTGCCAGCACGTTTCAGGGAAATCAGCCCCAGCATTTT.

The sample holds a few counts of this clonotype. V and J are TRBV10-3 and TRBJ1-1; D perhaps matches TRBD1 (6 bases). The CDR3 is 14 residues long. V lost 9 bases and J 1 base, leaving 15 bases between the germline ends. The germline V gene encodes CDR1 ENHRY and CDR2 SYGVKD. CDR3 region: CAIRNGQRNTEAFF. CDR3 DNA: TGTGCCATTAGAAACGGACAGAGGAACACTGAAGCTTTCTTT.

This clonotype was detected once. V is TRBV5-4 and J is TRBJ1-2; no firm D call. With 0 bases removed from V and 4 bases from J, the gap between germline ends came to 7 bases. This CDR3 comprises 13 residues. Germline CDR1 reads SGHNT; CDR2 reads YYREEE (reference sequence). The CDR3 nucleotides are TGTGCCAGCAGCTTGGCCGGGGTCTATGGCTACACCTTC. Translation: CASSLAGVYGYTF. The whole variable domain, filled in from reference TRBV5-4 and TRBJ1-2, reads ETGVTQSPTHLIKTRGQQVTLRCSSQSGHNTVSWYQQALGQGPQFIFQYYREEENGRGNFPPRFSGLQFPNYSSELNVNALELDDSALYLCASSLAGVYGYTFGSGTRLTVV.

This clonotype showed up just a few times. This chain connects TRBV20-1 to TRBJ1-2; D is unresolved. Trimming took off 7 bases at V and 6 bases at J, with 15 bases between the two ends. The CDR3 spans 12 residues. CDR1 and CDR2 from the germline V gene are DFQATT and SNEGSKA (reference sequence). CDR3 loop: CSVVVGYDGYTF. CDR3 DNA: TGCAGTGTCGTAGTGGGGTATGATGGCTACACCTTC.

This clonotype was seen many times. The rearrangement links TRBV2 to TRBJ2-7; 14 nucleotides line up with TRBD2. The CDR3 has 17 residues. The trim removed 2 bases at V and 1 base at J, leaving 4 bases unmatched. CDR1 and CDR2 (germline): SNHLY, FYNNEI. CDR3 DNA: TGTGCCAGCAGTGAACGCGGACTAGCGGGGGGTTCCTACGAGCAGTACTTC. This encodes CASSERGLAGGSYEQYF.

This clonotype turned up a few times. The genes are TRBV30 and TRBJ2-2; TRBD2 might be the D (5 bases). Germline V gives CDR1 GTSNPN, CDR2 SVGIG (reference sequence). The CDR3 spans 14 residues. Deletions cut 2 bases from V and 4 bases from J, with 11 bases between. As DNA, the CDR3 is TGTGCCTGGAGTTCACTAGTTGGCACCGGGGAGCTGTTTTTT. The encoded protein is CAWSSLVGTGELFF.

Regarding this clonotype: This may stem from a read error, because a much larger clone lies one nucleotide away. The rearrangement uses TRBV28 and TRBJ1-1, with D unclear. CDR3 length: 13 amino acids. The germline V gene encodes CDR1 MDHEN and CDR2 SYDVKM. Here the CDR3 reads CTSSAGVRTEAFF. Here the CDR3 DNA reads TGTACCAGCAGCGCCGGGGTGAGAACTGAAGCTTTCTTT. Based on the CDR3 plus reference TRBV28 and TRBJ1-1, the full variable domain is DVKVTQSSRYLVKRTGEKVFLECVQDMDHENMFWYRQDPGLGLRLIYFSYDVKMKEKGDIPEGYSVSREKKERFSLILESASTNQTSMYLCTSSAGVRTEAFFGQGTRLTVV.

V usage is TRBV12-3 or TRBV12-4 and J usage is TRBJ2-1, with a possible D match to TRBD1 (5 bases). The CDR3 length is 13 residues. Trimming removed 7 bases from V and 4 bases from J, with 11 bases in between. CDR3 in DNA: TGTGCCAGCAAAACAGGCCAATACAATGAGCAGTTCTTC. Protein: CASKTGQYNEQFF.

This clonotype was found a few times. The CDR3 DNA reads TGTGCCAGCAGCTGGCAGGGGGACACTGAAGCTTTCTTT. It yields the protein CASSWQGDTEAFF. The chain links TRBV11-3 to TRBJ1-1, with 7 positions matching TRBD1. CDR3 length: 13 amino acids. The V and J ends lost 4 bases and 3 bases, in that order; junction bases with no gene match: 2. Per the germline V gene, CDR1 is SGHNT and CDR2 is YENEEA.

The chain links TRBV6-5 to TRBJ1-5; the D is unclear. Trimming took 0 bases from V and 4 from J, leaving 16 bases between them. Germline V lookup: CDR1 MNHEY, CDR2 SVGAGI. The length of the CDR3 is 17 residues. This CDR3 is CASSYSDASGLNQPQHF. The CDR3 region has the DNA TGTGCCAGCAGTTACTCAGATGCGTCGGGGTTAAATCAGCCCCAGCATTTT.

V and J are TRBV27 and TRBJ2-7; 10 bases are a match to TRBD2. CDR3 length: 17 amino acids. CDR1 is MNHEY, CDR2 SMNVEV, per germline (reference sequence). V was pared by 5 bases and J by 4 bases, with 14 bases of the junction left unmatched. CDR3 sequence (DNA): TGTGCCAGCAGTCGCCTAGGGGCCGGGACTAGCGCTTACGAGCAGTACTTC. This codes for CASSRLGAGTSAYEQYF.

This rearrangement joins TRBV4-2 to TRBJ2-7; the D gene is possibly TRBD2 (6 bases). This CDR3 comprises 16 residues. Germline CDR1 and CDR2: LGHNA and YNFKEQ. The V end was cut by 3 bases, the J end by 2 bases, with 17 bases between. CDR3 coding DNA: TGTGCCAGCAGCCAGTACATAGTAGCGGCGCCCTACGAGCAGTACTTC. This gives the protein CASSQYIVAAPYEQYF.

J is TRBJ1-2 and V is TRBV7-9; the match to TRBD1 covers 9 bases. In germline, CDR1 is SEHNR, CDR2 FQNEAQ (reference sequence). The CDR3 has 16 amino acids. The J segment lost 2 bases and the V segment lost 5 bases, leaving 9 bases of the junction unmatched. CDR3 sequence reads: CASSPGTGLPNYGYTF. The CDR3 DNA reads TGTGCCAGCAGCCCCGGGACAGGGTTACCCAACTATGGCTACACCTTC.

The chain uses TRBV19 and TRBJ1-5, with 8 positions matching TRBD1. The CDR3 is made up of 18 amino acids. The V gene's germline CDR1 is LNHDA and CDR2 SQIVND (reference sequence). V lost 6 bases and J lost 8; bases outside the gene matches: 21. The CDR3 region is CASRDDRGFVSGVKPQHF. DNA for the CDR3: TGTGCCAGTAGGGACGACAGGGGATTTGTAAGCGGTGTTAAGCCCCAGCATTTT.

This clonotype showed up many times. The J gene is TRBJ2-7, the V gene TRBV20-1; the D gene is possibly TRBD1 (5 bases). V was pared by 6 bases and J by 5 bases, with 20 bases between. CDR3 size: 14 residues. Germline CDR1 and CDR2: DFQATT and SNEGSKA (reference sequence). CDR3 DNA sequence: TGCAGTGCCGGACAACTGAGGCTAGGCGACGAGCAGTACTTC. Residues: CSAGQLRLGDEQYF.

The rearrangement joins TRBV5-1 to TRBJ1-1; D call uncertain. The CDR3 has 13 amino acids. Germline V gives CDR1 SGHRS, CDR2 YFSETQ. The germline V and J ends were trimmed by 0 bases and 8 bases, with 11 bases remaining between them. The CDR3 loop reads CASSLDVETEAFF. For the CDR3, the DNA is TGCGCCAGCAGCTTGGATGTGGAGACAGAAGCTTTCTTT.

This clonotype was observed many times. The rearrangement links TRBV28 to TRBJ1-1; D is perhaps TRBD1 (5 bases). This CDR3 is built from 13 residues. Trimming removed 1 base at V and 11 bases at J, with 14 bases between. CDR1 is MDHEN and CDR2 is SYDVKM in the germline V gene. DNA of the CDR3: TGTGCCAGCAGTTTATCTATCGACAGACAGGCTTTCTTT. It yields the protein CASSLSIDRQAFF.

V is TRBV19 and J is TRBJ2-7; 10 nucleotides align to TRBD2. With V trimmed by 6 bases and J by 3 bases, 5 bases remained unmatched. CDR3 length: 14 residues. Germline V lookup: CDR1 LNHDA, CDR2 SQIVND (reference sequence). The CDR3 DNA is TGTGCCAGTAGCAAACTAGCGGGGCACTACGAGCAGTACTTC. Protein sequence: CASSKLAGHYEQYF.